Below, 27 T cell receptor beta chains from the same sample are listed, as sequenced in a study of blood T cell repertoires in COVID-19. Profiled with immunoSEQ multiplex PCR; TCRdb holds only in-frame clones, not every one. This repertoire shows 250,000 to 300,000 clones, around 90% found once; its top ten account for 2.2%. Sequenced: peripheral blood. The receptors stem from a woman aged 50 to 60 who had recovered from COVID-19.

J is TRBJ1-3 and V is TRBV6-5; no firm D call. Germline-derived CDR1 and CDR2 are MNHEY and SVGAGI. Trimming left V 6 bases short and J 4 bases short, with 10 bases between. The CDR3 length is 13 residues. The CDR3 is CASSPYHGNTIYF. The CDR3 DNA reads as TGTGCCAGCAGCCCCTACCACGGAAACACCATATATTTT.

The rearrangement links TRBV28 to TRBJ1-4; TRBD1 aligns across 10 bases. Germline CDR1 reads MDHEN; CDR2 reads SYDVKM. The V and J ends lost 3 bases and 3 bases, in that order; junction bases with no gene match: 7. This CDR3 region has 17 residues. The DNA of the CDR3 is TGTGCCAGCAGTTTGTGGGACAGGGGCCGAGCTAATGAAAAACTGTTTTTT. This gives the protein CASSLWDRGRANEKLFF. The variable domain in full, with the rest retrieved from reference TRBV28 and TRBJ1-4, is DVKVTQSSRYLVKRTGEKVFLECVQDMDHENMFWYRQDPGLGLRLIYFSYDVKMKEKGDIPEGYSVSREKKERFSLILESASTNQTSMYLCASSLWDRGRANEKLFFGSGTQLSVL.

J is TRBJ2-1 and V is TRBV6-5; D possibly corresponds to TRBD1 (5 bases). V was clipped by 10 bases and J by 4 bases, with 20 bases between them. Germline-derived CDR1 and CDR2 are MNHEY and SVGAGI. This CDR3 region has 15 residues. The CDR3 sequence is CAISDPGLYYNEQFF. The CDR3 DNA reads TGTGCCATCTCAGACCCAGGGCTTTATTACAATGAGCAGTTCTTC.

Here the CDR3 DNA reads TGTGCCAGCAGCCGAGAAGATACGCAGTATTTT. This codes for CASSREDTQYF. The chain uses TRBV11-3 and TRBJ2-3, with D hard to call. The V and J ends lost 5 bases and 5 bases respectively, with 5 bases between them. The CDR3 runs 11 residues. CDR1 is SGHNT, CDR2 YENEEA, per germline. Filled out from reference TRBV11-3 and TRBJ2-3, the complete variable domain reads EAGVVQSPRYKIIEKKQPVAFWCNPISGHNTLYWYLQNLGQGPELLIRYENEEAVDDSQLPKDRFSAERLKGVDSTLKIQPAELGDSAVYLCASSREDTQYFGPGTRLTVL.

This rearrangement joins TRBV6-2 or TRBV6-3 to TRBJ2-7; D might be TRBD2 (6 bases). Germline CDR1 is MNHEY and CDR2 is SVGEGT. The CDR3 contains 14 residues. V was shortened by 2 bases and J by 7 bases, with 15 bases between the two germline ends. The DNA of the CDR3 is TGTGCCAGCAGTTACCGCCGGCAGGCGGGAGAGCAGTACTTC. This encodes CASSYRRQAGEQYF.

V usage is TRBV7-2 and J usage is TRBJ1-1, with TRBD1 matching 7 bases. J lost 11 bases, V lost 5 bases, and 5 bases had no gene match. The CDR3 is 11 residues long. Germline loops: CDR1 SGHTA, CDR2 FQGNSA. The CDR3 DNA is TGTGCCAGCAGCCCAAAGGACAGGGCTTTCTTT. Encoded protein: CASSPKDRAFF.

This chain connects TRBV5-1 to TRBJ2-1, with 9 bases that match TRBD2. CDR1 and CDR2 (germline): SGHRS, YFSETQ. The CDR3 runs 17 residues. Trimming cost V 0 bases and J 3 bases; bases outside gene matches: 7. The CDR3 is CASSLASGGPFYNEQFF. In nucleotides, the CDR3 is TGCGCCAGCAGCTTGGCCAGCGGGGGGCCTTTCTACAATGAGCAGTTCTTC. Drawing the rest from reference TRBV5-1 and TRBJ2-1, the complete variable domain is KAGVTQTPRYLIKTRGQQVTLSCSPISGHRSVSWYQQTPGQGLQFLFEYFSETQRNKGNFPGRFSGRQFSNSRSEMNVSTLELGDSALYLCASSLASGGPFYNEQFFGPGTRLTVL.

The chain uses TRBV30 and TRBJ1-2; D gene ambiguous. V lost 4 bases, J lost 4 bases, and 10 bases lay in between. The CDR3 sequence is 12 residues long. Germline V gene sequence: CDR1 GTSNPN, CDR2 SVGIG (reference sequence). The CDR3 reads CAWNGGGYGYTF. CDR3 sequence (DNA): TGTGCCTGGAATGGCGGAGGCTATGGCTACACCTTC.

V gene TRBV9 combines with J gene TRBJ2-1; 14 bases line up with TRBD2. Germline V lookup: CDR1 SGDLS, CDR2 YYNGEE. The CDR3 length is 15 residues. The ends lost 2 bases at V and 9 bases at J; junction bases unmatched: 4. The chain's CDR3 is CASSVGTSGSVEQFF. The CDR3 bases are TGTGCCAGCAGCGTTGGGACTAGCGGGAGCGTTGAGCAGTTCTTC.

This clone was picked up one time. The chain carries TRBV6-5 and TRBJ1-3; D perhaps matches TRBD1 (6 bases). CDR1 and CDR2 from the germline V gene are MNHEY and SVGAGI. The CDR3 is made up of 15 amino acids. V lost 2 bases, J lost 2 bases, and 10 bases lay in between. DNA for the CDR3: TGTGCCAGCAGTTACATCACAGGGCCTGGAAACACCATATATTTT. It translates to CASSYITGPGNTIYF.

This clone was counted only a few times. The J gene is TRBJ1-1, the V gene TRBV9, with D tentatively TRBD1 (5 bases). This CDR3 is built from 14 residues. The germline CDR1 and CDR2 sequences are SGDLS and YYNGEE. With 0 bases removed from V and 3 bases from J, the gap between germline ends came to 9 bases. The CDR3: CASSVEGEDTEAFF. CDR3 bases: TGTGCCAGCAGCGTAGAAGGGGAGGACACTGAAGCTTTCTTT.

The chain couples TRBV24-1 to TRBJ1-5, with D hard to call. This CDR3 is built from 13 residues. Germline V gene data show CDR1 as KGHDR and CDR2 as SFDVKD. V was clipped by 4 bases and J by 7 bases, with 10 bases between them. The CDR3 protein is CATSDRHLQPQHF. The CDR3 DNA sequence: TGTGCCACCAGTGACCGACACCTACAGCCCCAGCATTTT.

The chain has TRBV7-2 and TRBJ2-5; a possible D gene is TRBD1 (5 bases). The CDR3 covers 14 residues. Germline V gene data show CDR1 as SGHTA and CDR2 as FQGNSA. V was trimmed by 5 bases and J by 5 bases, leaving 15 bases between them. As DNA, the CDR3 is TGTGCCAGCAGCCAAACGGGCAGGGTGGAGACCCAGTACTTC. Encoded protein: CASSQTGRVETQYF.

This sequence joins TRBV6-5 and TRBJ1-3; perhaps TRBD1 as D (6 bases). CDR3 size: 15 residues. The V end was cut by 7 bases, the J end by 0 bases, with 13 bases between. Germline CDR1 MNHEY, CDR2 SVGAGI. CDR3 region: CASKQTGYSGNTIYF. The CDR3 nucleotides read TGTGCCAGCAAACAGACAGGCTACTCTGGAAACACCATATATTTT.

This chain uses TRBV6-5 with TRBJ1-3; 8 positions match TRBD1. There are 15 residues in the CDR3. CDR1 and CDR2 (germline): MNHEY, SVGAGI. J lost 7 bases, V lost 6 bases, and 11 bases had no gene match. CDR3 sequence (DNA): TGTGCCAGCAGATCCGGACAGGGAAGGAGGAACACCATATATTTT. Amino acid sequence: CASRSGQGRRNTIYF.

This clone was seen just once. The CDR3 nucleotides read TGTGCCAGCAGCTTAGTTAGGCGGGTGGGCACCGGGGAGCTGTTTTTT. It is translated as CASSLVRRVGTGELFF. The rearrangement uses TRBV7-2 and TRBJ2-2; D may be TRBD2 (5 bases). This CDR3 has 16 amino acids. The germline V gene encodes CDR1 SGHTA and CDR2 FQGNSA. V dropped 1 base and J dropped 4 bases, with 13 bases sitting between them. The complete variable domain, with remaining parts taken from reference TRBV7-2 and TRBJ2-2, reads GAGVSQSPSNKVTEKGKDVELRCDPISGHTALYWYRQSLGQGLEFLIYFQGNSAPDKSGLPSDRFSAERTGGSVSTLTIQRTQQEDSAVYLCASSLVRRVGTGELFFGEGSRLTVL.

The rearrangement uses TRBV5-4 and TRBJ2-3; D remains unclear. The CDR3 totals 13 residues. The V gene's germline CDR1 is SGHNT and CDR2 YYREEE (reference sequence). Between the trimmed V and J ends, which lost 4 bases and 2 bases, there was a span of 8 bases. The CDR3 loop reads CASSGLVTDTQYF. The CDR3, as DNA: TGTGCCAGCAGCGGGCTTGTCACAGATACGCAGTATTTT. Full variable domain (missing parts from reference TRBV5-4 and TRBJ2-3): ETGVTQSPTHLIKTRGQQVTLRCSSQSGHNTVSWYQQALGQGPQFIFQYYREEENGRGNFPPRFSGLQFPNYSSELNVNALELDDSALYLCASSGLVTDTQYFGPGTRLTVL.

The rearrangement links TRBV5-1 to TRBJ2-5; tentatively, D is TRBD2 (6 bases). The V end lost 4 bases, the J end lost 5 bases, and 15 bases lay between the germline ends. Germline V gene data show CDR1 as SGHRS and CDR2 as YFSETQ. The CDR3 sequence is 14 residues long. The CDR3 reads CASSPDPGGETQYF. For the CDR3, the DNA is TGCGCCAGCAGCCCGGACCCTGGGGGGGAGACCCAGTACTTC.

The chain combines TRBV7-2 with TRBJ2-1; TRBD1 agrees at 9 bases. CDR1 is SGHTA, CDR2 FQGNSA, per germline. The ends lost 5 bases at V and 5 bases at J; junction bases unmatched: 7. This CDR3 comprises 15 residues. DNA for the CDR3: TGTGCCAGCAGCCCGCGGACAGGGGCGCACAATGAGCAGTTCTTC. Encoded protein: CASSPRTGAHNEQFF.

Here the CDR3 reads CASSHSTGTGGSPLHF. The CDR3 DNA is TGTGCCAGCAGCCACTCAACAGGGACAGGGGGTTCACCCCTCCACTTT. J is TRBJ1-6 and V is TRBV9, with 11 bases that match TRBD1. Germline CDR1 is SGDLS and CDR2 is YYNGEE. The CDR3 totals 16 residues. The V and J ends lost 4 bases and 9 bases, in that order; junction bases with no gene match: 9.

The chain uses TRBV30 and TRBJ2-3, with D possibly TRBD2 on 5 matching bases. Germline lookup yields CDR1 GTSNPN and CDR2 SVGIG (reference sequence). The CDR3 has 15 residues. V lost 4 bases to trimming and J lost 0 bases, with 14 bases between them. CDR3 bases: TGTGCCTGGACCCTCGGAGCGGAGAGCACAGATACGCAGTATTTT. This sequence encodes CAWTLGAESTDTQYF.

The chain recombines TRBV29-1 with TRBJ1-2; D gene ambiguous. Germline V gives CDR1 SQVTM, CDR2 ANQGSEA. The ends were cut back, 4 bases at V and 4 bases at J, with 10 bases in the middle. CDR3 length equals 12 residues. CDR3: CSVVPQIYGYTF. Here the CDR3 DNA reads TGCAGCGTTGTACCGCAGATCTATGGCTACACCTTC.

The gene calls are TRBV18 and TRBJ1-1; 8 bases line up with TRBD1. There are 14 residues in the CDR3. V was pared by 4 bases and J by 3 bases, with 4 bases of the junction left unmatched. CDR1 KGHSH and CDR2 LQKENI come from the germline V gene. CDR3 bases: TGTGCCAGCTCACGGGGGGGACAGGACACTGAAGCTTTCTTT. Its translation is CASSRGGQDTEAFF.

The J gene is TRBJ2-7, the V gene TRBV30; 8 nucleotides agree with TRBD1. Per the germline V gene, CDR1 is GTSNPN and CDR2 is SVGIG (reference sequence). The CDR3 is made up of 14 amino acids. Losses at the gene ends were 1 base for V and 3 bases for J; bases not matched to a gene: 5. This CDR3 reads CAWSGTGTYYEQYF. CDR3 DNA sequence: TGTGCCTGGAGTGGGACAGGGACTTACTACGAGCAGTACTTC. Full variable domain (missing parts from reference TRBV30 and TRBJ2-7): SQTIHQWPATLVQPVGSPLSLECTVEGTSNPNLYWYRQAAGRGLQLLFYSVGIGQISSEVPQNLSASRPQDRQFILSSKKLLLSDSGFYLCAWSGTGTYYEQYFGPGTRLTVT.

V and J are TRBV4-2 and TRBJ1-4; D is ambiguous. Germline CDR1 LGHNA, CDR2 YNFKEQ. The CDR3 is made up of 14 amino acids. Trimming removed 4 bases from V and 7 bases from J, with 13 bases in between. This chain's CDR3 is CASSLEAVGEKLFF. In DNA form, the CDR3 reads TGTGCCAGCAGCCTTGAGGCAGTCGGTGAAAAACTGTTTTTT.

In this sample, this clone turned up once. The DNA for the CDR3 is TGCGCCAGCAGCCGAGATGACCTCAGCCTAGGGGGCTACGAGCAGTACTTC. Its protein product is CASSRDDLSLGGYEQYF. The genes are TRBV4-1 and TRBJ2-7; possible D gene TRBD1, 6 bases. Per the germline V gene, CDR1 is MGHRA and CDR2 is YSYEKL. Trimming removed 4 bases at V and 3 bases at J, with 22 bases between. The CDR3 has 17 residues.

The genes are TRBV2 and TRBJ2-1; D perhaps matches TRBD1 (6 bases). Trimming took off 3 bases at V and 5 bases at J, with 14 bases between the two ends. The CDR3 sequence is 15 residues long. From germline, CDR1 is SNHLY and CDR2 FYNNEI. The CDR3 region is CASSDRGTSDNEQFF. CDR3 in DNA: TGTGCCAGCAGTGATAGGGGGACCTCTGACAATGAGCAGTTCTTC.